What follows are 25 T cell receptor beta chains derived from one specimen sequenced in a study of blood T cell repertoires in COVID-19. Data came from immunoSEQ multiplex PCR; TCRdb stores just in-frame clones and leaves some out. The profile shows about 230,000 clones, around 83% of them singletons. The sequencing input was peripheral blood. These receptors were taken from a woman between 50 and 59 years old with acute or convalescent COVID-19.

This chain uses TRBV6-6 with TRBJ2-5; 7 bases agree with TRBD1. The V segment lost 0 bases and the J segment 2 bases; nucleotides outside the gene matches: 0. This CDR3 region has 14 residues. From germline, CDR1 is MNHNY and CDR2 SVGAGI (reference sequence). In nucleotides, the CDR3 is TGTGCCAGCAGTTACTCACAGGGGCAAGAGACCCAGTACTTC. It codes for CASSYSQGQETQYF.

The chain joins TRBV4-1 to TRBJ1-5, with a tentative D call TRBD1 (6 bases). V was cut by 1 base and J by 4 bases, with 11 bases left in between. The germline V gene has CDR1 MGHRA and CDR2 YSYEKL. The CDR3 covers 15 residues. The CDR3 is CASSQGAGTNQPQHF. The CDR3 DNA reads TGCGCCAGCAGCCAAGGTGCCGGGACAAATCAGCCCCAGCATTTT.

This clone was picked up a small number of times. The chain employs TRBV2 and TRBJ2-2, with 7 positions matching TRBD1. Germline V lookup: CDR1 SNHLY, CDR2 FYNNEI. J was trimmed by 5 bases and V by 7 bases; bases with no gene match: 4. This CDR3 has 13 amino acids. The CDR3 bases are TGTGCCAGCATCCCACAGGGGACCGGGGAGCTGTTTTTT. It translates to CASIPQGTGELFF.

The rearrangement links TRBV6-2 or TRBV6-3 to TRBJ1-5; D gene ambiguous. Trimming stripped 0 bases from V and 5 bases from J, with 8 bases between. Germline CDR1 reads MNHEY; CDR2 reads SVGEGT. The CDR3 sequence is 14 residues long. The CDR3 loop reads CASSYSSDYQPQHF. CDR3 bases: TGTGCCAGCAGTTACTCGTCGGACTATCAGCCCCAGCATTTT.

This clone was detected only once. The CDR3 nucleotides are TGTGCCAGCAGCTTGGGCTCCCCGGTTGAGACCCAGTACTTC. Its protein is CASSLGSPVETQYF. The chain is built from TRBV5-5 and TRBJ2-5; D uncertain. Germline loops: CDR1 SGHKS, CDR2 YYEKEE (reference sequence). The CDR3 totals 14 residues. V gave up 0 bases and J gave up 5 bases, with 11 bases separating them.

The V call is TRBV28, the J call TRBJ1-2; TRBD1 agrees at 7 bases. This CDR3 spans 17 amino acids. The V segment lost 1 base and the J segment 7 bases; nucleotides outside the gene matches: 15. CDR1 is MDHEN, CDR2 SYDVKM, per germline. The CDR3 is CASSLFPRLTGASGYTF. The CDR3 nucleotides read TGTGCCAGCAGTTTATTCCCCCGGTTAACAGGGGCCTCTGGCTACACCTTC.

CDR3 amino acids: CASSLAGVLNEQFF. In DNA form, the CDR3 reads TGTGCCAGCAGCCTAGCGGGAGTGTTGAATGAGCAGTTCTTC. The J gene is TRBJ2-1, the V gene TRBV11-2; 10 bases are a match to TRBD2. V was pared by 5 bases and J by 7 bases, with 5 bases of the junction left unmatched. The germline V gene encodes CDR1 SGHAT and CDR2 FQNNGV. The CDR3 totals 14 residues.

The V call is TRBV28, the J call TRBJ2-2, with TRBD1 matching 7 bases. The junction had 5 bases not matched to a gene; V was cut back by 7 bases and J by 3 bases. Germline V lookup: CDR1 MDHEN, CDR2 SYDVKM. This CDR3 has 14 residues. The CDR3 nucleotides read TGTGCCAGCAAGGGACAGACTTACACCGGGGAGCTGTTTTTT. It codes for CASKGQTYTGELFF.

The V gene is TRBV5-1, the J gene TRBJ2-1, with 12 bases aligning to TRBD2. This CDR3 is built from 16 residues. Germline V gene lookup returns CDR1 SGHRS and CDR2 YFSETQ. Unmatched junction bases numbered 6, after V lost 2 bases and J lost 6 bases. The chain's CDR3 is CASSFILAGGLNEQFF. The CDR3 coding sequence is TGCGCCAGCAGCTTTATTCTAGCGGGAGGGCTCAATGAGCAGTTCTTC.

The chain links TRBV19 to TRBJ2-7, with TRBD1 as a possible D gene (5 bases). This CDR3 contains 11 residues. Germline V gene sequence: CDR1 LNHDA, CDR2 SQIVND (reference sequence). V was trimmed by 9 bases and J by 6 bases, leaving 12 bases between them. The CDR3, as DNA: TGTGCCAGCCGAGGCAGGGTCGAGCAGTACTTC. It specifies CASRGRVEQYF.

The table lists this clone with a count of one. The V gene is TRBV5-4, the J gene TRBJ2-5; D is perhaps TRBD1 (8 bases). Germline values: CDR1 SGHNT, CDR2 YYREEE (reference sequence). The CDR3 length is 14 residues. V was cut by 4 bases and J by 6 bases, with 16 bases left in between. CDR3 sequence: CASSVQQGGKTQYF. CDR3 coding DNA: TGTGCCAGCAGCGTTCAACAGGGGGGGAAGACCCAGTACTTC. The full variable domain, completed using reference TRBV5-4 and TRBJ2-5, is ETGVTQSPTHLIKTRGQQVTLRCSSQSGHNTVSWYQQALGQGPQFIFQYYREEENGRGNFPPRFSGLQFPNYSSELNVNALELDDSALYLCASSVQQGGKTQYFGPGTRLLVL.

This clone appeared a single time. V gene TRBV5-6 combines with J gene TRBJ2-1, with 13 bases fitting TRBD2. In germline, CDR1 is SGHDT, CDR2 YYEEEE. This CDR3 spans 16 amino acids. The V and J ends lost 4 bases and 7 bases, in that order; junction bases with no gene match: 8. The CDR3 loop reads CASSRRLAGGVNEQFF. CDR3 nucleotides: TGTGCCAGCAGCCGTCGACTAGCGGGAGGAGTAAATGAGCAGTTCTTC.

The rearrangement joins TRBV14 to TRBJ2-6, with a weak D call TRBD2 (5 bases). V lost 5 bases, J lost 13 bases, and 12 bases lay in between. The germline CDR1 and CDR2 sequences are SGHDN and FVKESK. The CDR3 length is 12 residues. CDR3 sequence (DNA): TGTGCCAGCAGCGACGGGGTCCGGGTCCTGACTTTC. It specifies CASSDGVRVLTF.

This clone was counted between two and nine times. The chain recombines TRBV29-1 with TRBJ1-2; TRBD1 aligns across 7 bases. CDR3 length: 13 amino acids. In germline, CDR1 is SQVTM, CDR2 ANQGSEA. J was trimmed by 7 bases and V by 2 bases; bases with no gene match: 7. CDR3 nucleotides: TGCAGCGTTGAACCACAGGGGAATCCTGGCTACACCTTC. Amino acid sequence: CSVEPQGNPGYTF.

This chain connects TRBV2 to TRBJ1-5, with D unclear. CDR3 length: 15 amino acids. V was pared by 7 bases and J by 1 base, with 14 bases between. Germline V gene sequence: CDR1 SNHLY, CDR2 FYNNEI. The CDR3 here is CASNSRGRSNQPQHF. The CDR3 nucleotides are TGTGCCAGCAATTCGCGGGGTCGAAGCAATCAGCCCCAGCATTTT. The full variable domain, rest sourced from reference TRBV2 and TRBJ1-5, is EPEVTQTPSHQVTQMGQEVILRCVPISNHLYFYWYRQILGQKVEFLVSFYNNEISEKSEIFDDQFSVERPDGSNFTLKIRSTKLEDSAMYFCASNSRGRSNQPQHFGDGTRLSIL.

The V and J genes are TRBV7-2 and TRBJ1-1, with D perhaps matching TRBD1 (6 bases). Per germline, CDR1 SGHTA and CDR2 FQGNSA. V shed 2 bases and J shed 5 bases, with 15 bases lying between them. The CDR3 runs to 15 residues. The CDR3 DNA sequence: TGTGCCAGCAGCTTAAGACCAGGGGAAGTTACTGAAGCTTTCTTT. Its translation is CASSLRPGEVTEAFF.

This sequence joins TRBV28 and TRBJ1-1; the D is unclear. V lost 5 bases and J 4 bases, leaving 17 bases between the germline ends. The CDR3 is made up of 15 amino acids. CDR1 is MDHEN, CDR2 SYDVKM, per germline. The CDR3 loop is CASSTAQIRGTEAFF. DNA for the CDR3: TGTGCCAGCAGTACCGCCCAGATCCGAGGCACTGAAGCTTTCTTT.

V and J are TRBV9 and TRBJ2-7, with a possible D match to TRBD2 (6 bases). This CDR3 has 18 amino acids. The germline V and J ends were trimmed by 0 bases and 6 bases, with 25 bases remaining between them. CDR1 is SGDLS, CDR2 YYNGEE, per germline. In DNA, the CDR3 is TGTGCCAGCAGCGTAGTAGAACCGGCGGGACTGGGCTGGATCGAGCAGTACTTC. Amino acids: CASSVVEPAGLGWIEQYF.

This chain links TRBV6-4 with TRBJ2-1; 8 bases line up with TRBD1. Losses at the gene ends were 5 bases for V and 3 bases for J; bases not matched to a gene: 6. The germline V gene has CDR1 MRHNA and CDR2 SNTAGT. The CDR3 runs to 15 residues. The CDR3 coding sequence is TGTGCCAGCAGTAGGGAACAGGGGGTCTACAATGAGCAGTTCTTC. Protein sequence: CASSREQGVYNEQFF.

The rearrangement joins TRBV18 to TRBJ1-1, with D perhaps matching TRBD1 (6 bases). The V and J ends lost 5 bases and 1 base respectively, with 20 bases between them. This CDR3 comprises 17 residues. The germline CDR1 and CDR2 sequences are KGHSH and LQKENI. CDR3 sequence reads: CASSSGPTGTPNTEAFF. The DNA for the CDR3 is TGTGCCAGCTCATCAGGGCCAACCGGGACACCGAACACTGAAGCTTTCTTT.

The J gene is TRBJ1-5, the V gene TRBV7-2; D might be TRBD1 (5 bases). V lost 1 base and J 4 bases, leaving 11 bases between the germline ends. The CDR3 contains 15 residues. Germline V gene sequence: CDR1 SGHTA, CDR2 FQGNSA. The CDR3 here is CASSLGQGLNQPQHF. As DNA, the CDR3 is TGTGCCAGCAGCTTAGGTCAGGGTTTGAATCAGCCCCAGCATTTT.

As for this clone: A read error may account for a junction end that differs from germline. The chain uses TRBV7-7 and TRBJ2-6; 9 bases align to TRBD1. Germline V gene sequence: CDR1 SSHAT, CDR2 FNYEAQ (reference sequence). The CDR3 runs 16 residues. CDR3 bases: TGTGCTAGCAGCCCCAGGACAGGGGCCGGGGCCAACGTCCTGACTTTC. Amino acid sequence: CASSPRTGAGANVLTF.

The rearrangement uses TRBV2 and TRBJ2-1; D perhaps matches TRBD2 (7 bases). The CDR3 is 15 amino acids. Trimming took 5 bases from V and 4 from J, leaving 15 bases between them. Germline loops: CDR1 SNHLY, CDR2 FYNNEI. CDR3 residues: CASSMAGAKYNEQFF. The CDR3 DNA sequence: TGTGCCAGCAGTATGGCGGGGGCGAAATACAATGAGCAGTTCTTC. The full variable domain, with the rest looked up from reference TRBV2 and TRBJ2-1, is EPEVTQTPSHQVTQMGQEVILRCVPISNHLYFYWYRQILGQKVEFLVSFYNNEISEKSEIFDDQFSVERPDGSNFTLKIRSTKLEDSAMYFCASSMAGAKYNEQFFGPGTRLTVL.

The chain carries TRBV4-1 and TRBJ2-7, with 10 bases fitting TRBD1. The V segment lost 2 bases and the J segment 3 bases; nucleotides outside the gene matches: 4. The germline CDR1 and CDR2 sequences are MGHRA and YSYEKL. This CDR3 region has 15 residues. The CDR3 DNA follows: TGCGCCAGCAGCCAACGGACAGGGGGGGGCTACGAGCAGTACTTC. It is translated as CASSQRTGGGYEQYF.

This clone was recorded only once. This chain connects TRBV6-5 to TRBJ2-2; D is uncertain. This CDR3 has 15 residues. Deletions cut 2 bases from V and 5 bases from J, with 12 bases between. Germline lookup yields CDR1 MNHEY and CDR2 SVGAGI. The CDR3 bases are TGTGCCAGCAGTTACGGTTCACAAGTTACCGGGGAGCTGTTTTTT. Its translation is CASSYGSQVTGELFF.